This TCR beta chain was observed in a study of human T cells and chemical hapten exposure. General study findings and limits: It was expanded TCRs that formed significantly more large CDR3 similarity clusters than controls did.

This clonotype was found a few times. Its antigen is not known. An end of the junction does not agree with germline; a read error may underlie this. Time point: pre-sensitization, week 0. Treatment reported: therapeutic diphenylcyclopropenone sensitization with weekly scalp DPC. The CDR3 covers 15 residues. Germline loops: CDR1 LGHDT, CDR2 YNNKEL (reference sequence). TCRdb re-called the RACE reads with MiXCR, one entry per CDR3 protein. The sample has around 330,000 distinct CDR3 sequences; 4.5% to 5.5% are singletons. The origin of this receptor is a woman aged 18-29 years with alopecia areata. Some clones in this sample may be carry-over from other donors' samples. The material was whole blood, obtained in connection with sensitization to the hapten diphenylcyclopropenone (DPC). The chain combines TRBV3-1 with TRBJ1-3; 7 bases fit TRBD1. CDR3 sequence: CASSQQTGLGSTIYF. Written as DNA, the CDR3 is TGTGCCAGCAGCCAACAGACAGGGTTAGGAAGCACCATATATTTT.